The entry that follows covers one TCR beta chain sequence. These data are taken from a study of blood T cell repertoires in COVID-19. Overall study context: COVID-19 samples collected from the United States, Italy and Spain covered acute and convalescent phases. In each case, the material was cDNA or gDNA derived from T cells, B-cell-depleted T cells, or PBMCs.

The CDR3 is 12 residues long. In germline, CDR1 is SGHRS, CDR2 YFSETQ. V lost 4 bases and J lost 5; bases outside the gene matches: 2. As handled by the study authors: Counts of nucleated cells, estimated from reference gene primer amplification, were obtained. Clones were sequenced by immunoSEQ multiplex PCR, and TCRdb holds only the in-frame ones, with some missing. V, J and clone size were drawn from that table, and D and trimming were deduced from the DNA. The table records around 260,000 clones, 87% of them present only once. This TCR derives from a woman aged 45 to 65 with acute or convalescent COVID-19. This chain joins TRBV5-1 and TRBJ1-2; 7 bases line up with TRBD1. Material for sequencing was peripheral blood. CDR3 residues: CASSEGAYGYTF. CDR3 nucleotide sequence: TGCGCCAGCAGCGAGGGGGCATATGGCTACACCTTC.